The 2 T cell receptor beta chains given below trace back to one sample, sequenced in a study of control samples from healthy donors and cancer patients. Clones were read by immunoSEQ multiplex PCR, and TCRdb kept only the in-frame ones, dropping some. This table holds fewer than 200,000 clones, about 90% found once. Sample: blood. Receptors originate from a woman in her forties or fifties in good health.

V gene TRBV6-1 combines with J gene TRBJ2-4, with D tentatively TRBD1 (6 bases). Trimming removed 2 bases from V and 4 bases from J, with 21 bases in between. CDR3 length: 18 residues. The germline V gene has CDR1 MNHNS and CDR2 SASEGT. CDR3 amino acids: CASSENPQAQGLKNIQYF. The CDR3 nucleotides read TGTGCCAGCAGTGAAAACCCCCAGGCCCAGGGGCTGAAAAACATTCAGTACTTC.

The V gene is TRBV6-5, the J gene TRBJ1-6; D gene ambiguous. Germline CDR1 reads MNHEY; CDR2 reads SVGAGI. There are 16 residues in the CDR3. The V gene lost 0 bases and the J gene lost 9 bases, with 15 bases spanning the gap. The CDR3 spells CASSYSGREPRSPLHF. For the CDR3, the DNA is TGTGCCAGCAGTTACTCGGGCCGAGAACCCCGTTCACCCCTCCACTTT.